This T cell receptor beta chain emerged from a study of graft-versus-host responses after intestinal transplantation. The wider study: Grafts were multivisceral, liver-intestinal, or isolated intestinal. The study gave all recipients anti-thymocyte globulin induction, then tacrolimus and steroids for about 3 years. General study results and limits: Allograft clonal ratios (graft-versus-host to host-versus-graft) were high in patients who had graft-donor T cell macrochimerism. There were GvH clones found in recipient marrow, and some of them appeared first in ileum or blood.

The V end lost 0 bases, the J end lost 0 bases, and 5 bases lay between the germline ends. This CDR3 has 15 residues. Germline V lookup: CDR1 MNHNY, CDR2 SVGAGI (reference sequence). This clone was seen just once. Its specificity is unknown. The protocol was immunoSEQ multiplex PCR, while the TCRdb copy is restricted to in-frame clones and leaves out a portion. The sample has tens of thousands of clones; 90% are singletons. This sample comprised unstimulated CD8+ T cells sorted from spleen or lymph node cells, obtained before transplant. The source is a human donor who was the organ donor for an intestinal transplant. The V and J genes are TRBV6-6 and TRBJ1-4; D gene unclear. CDR3 in DNA: TGTGCCAGCAGTTACTCCCCTGCAACTAATGAAAAACTGTTTTTT. Residues: CASSYSPATNEKLFF.